A single sample gave rise to the 14 T cell receptor beta chains below, sequenced in a study of blood T cell repertoires in COVID-19. Produced via immunoSEQ multiplex PCR; TCRdb's table is partial and in-frame only. The sample includes hundreds of thousands of clones, less than 90% of them seen just once. The sample taken for sequencing was PBMCs or T cells enriched from blood (not recorded which). The receptor set was obtained from a woman aged 25 to 39 who had recovered from COVID-19.

With regard to this clone: The same CDR3 can be traced to other DNA sequences in this sample. This chain links TRBV3-1 (or the pseudogene TRBV3-2) with TRBJ2-7; 7 positions agree with TRBD1. CDR1 is LGHDT and CDR2 is YNNKEL in the germline V gene (reference sequence). The CDR3 runs to 14 residues. The junction had 1 base not matched to a gene; V was cut back by 2 bases and J by 0 bases. The CDR3: CASSQSGGSYEQYF. In DNA form, the CDR3 reads TGTGCCAGCAGCCAATCAGGGGGCTCCTACGAGCAGTACTTC.

This rearrangement joins TRBV5-1 to TRBJ1-1; 7 positions match TRBD1. Germline CDR1 is SGHRS and CDR2 is YFSETQ. V gave up 0 bases and J gave up 5 bases; unmatched junction bases: 4. This CDR3 is built from 14 residues. CDR3 nucleotide sequence: TGCGCCAGCAGCTTGGAAGGGGGCTCGACTGAAGCTTTCTTT. Its protein product is CASSLEGGSTEAFF.

The chain employs TRBV6-6 and TRBJ1-2, with 10 bases that match TRBD1. Germline assignment: CDR1 MNHNY and CDR2 SVGAGI (reference sequence). J lost 8 bases, V lost 5 bases, and 17 bases had no gene match. The CDR3 has 17 residues. The CDR3: CASSPQPRGQGRQGYTF. The CDR3 DNA sequence: TGTGCCAGCAGTCCCCAACCCCGGGGACAGGGGAGGCAAGGCTACACCTTC.

The chain joins TRBV2 to TRBJ1-1; D is perhaps TRBD1 (5 bases). This CDR3 spans 15 amino acids. V dropped 3 bases and J dropped 1 base, with 12 bases sitting between them. CDR1 and CDR2 (germline): SNHLY, FYNNEI. The CDR3 sequence: CASSEWNRPNTEAFF. The CDR3 DNA reads TGTGCCAGCAGTGAGTGGAACAGGCCGAACACTGAAGCTTTCTTT.

The chain combines TRBV10-2 with TRBJ2-7; 7 positions match TRBD1. The CDR3 has 13 amino acids. Per germline, CDR1 WSHSY and CDR2 SAAADI. Trimming removed 5 bases from V and 1 base from J; junction bases left unmatched: 2. Written as DNA, the CDR3 is TGCGCCAGCAGTCCGACAGGGTCCTACGAGCAGTACTTC. Its translation is CASSPTGSYEQYF.

V usage is TRBV28 and J usage is TRBJ1-1, with 9 nucleotides matching TRBD1. The V and J ends lost 5 bases and 0 bases, in that order; junction bases with no gene match: 10. This CDR3 has 17 residues. Germline V gives CDR1 MDHEN, CDR2 SYDVKM. CDR3 nucleotides: TGTGCCAGCAGTACCGGACAGGGGAGTGGGATGAACACTGAAGCTTTCTTT. This encodes CASSTGQGSGMNTEAFF.

The gene calls are TRBV18 and TRBJ1-2, with 7 bases matching TRBD1. V shed 3 bases and J 4 bases; nucleotides not matched to a gene: 2. Germline V CDR1 and CDR2: KGHSH, LQKENI. This CDR3 region has 13 residues. The CDR3 here is CASSPGTVYGYTF. The CDR3 bases are TGTGCCAGCTCACCGGGGACAGTCTATGGCTACACCTTC.

CDR3 nucleotides: TGTGCCAGCAGTTACCAGACAGGGGGCACAGATACGCAGTATTTT. Protein sequence: CASSYQTGGTDTQYF. This sequence joins TRBV6-5 and TRBJ2-3, with 8 positions matching TRBD1. CDR1 and CDR2 from the germline V gene are MNHEY and SVGAGI. The CDR3 consists of 15 residues. Trimming at V came to 2 bases and at J to 1 base, leaving 2 bases not matched to a gene.

This chain links TRBV28 with TRBJ2-7; D not certain. V was trimmed by 6 bases and J by 0 bases, leaving 9 bases between them. Germline V gene sequence: CDR1 MDHEN, CDR2 SYDVKM. The CDR3 spans 13 residues. The CDR3 loop is CASRRPGSYEQYF. CDR3 in DNA: TGTGCCAGCAGGCGACCGGGCTCCTACGAGCAGTACTTC.

This clone was seen a single time. This chain links TRBV11-3 with TRBJ2-1; 8 nucleotides match TRBD2. CDR3 size: 16 residues. V lost 4 bases and J lost 8; bases outside the gene matches: 13. The germline gives CDR1 SGHNT, CDR2 YENEEA. The DNA for the CDR3 is TGTGCCAGCAGCTCGAATAACGGGGGGGCCATCGATGAGCAGTTCTTC. Protein sequence: CASSSNNGGAIDEQFF.

This chain uses TRBV5-1 with TRBJ1-2; the D gene is possibly TRBD1 (6 bases). Trimming pared 0 bases from V and 7 bases from J, leaving 13 bases between. This CDR3 has 14 residues. The germline CDR1 and CDR2 sequences are SGHRS and YFSETQ. CDR3 coding DNA: TGCGCCAGCAGCTTGGCCGGGCAGGGGCCTGGCTACACCTTC. The encoded protein is CASSLAGQGPGYTF.

This chain uses TRBV18 with TRBJ2-5; D unclear. The CDR3 spans 12 residues. Trimming left V 4 bases short and J 3 bases short, with 6 bases between. Germline CDR1 KGHSH, CDR2 LQKENI. In DNA form, the CDR3 reads TGTGCCAGCTCACTTCGGGAAGAGACCCAGTACTTC. It translates to CASSLREETQYF.

The rearrangement links TRBV6-2 or TRBV6-3 to TRBJ2-3; D uncertain. Germline assignment: CDR1 MNHEY and CDR2 SVGEGT. This CDR3 comprises 15 residues. V lost 2 bases and J 6 bases, leaving 15 bases between the germline ends. This CDR3 is CASSYPTPWADTQYF. As DNA, the CDR3 is TGTGCCAGCAGTTACCCGACACCCTGGGCCGATACGCAGTATTTT.

Worth noting for this clone: Other DNA sequences within the sample encode an identical CDR3. The gene calls are TRBV7-9 and TRBJ1-1, with D unresolved. The CDR3 is 13 amino acids. Trimming shortened V by 1 base and J by 5 bases, and 8 bases separated the two germline ends. Germline V CDR1 and CDR2: SEHNR, FQNEAQ (reference sequence). The CDR3 here is CASSLGSGTEAFF. In DNA form, the CDR3 reads TGTGCCAGCAGCTTAGGGTCCGGTACTGAAGCTTTCTTT.